This T cell receptor beta chain was recovered during a study of cytomegalovirus exposure and HLA in healthy donors (dated by TCRdb to about 2017). Some background on the complete study: The 650 to 800 repertoires of the first cohort and the 95 to 150 validation repertoires were produced on the same platform, according to a later analysis. To predict cytomegalovirus infection status, the study combined high-throughput TCR immunosequencing, statistical association of individual TCRs with disease status, and machine learning. The study was designed to test whether signatures of past pathogen exposure could be identified by cataloging public T cell receptors. In addition to the first cohort of around 670 subjects, a separate validation cohort of approximately 130 different subjects was used. Beyond this particular receptor, the publication reports: Cytomegalovirus status was reported to be diagnosed by the classifier with high specificity and sensitivity in both the original and validation cohorts. A later analysis lacked HLA typing for the validation cohort, so it scored co-occurrence in that cohort across all 120 or so repertoires. The authors suggested that the approach could potentially be extended to other disease states and immunological phenotypes. In the study, approximately 150 TCR beta chains were listed as associated with cytomegalovirus. In vitro tests confirmed that three of the cytomegalovirus-associated TCR beta chains recognize cytomegalovirus antigens. Across donors, most TCR sequences were observed very rarely, whereas some public TCRs were present in many individuals. Subsequent analysis determined that TCRs grouped into clusters in the first cohort also showed a tendency toward co-occurrence across the roughly 110 validation repertoires, and about 94% of cluster scores exceeded 0.

The sample holds one count of this clone. Its antigen remains unidentified. No per-base quality is available; no much larger clone lies one base away. The library was built by means of the immunoSEQ multiplex PCR assay. The authors' pipeline ran thus. A statistical classification framework was built for diagnosing cytomegalovirus status from the catalog of TCR beta chain sequences. TCRdb stores this immuneACCESS table with in-frame sequences only. Part of the clones is absent; in the studies checked, under half of the shortfall reflects unresolved V genes, and no reason is known for the rest. The V and J calls and clone size come from that table; D and trimming were worked out from the DNA. The sample profile shows approximately 160,000 clones; 85% to 90% of them were found once. 5.7% of the sample belongs to the ten largest clones. The donors were included in the validation cohort of roughly 120 subjects, a group kept apart from the roughly 700-subject first cohort.

As encoded in the germline V gene, CDR1 is SGHRS while CDR2 is YFSETQ. Inclusive of the bounding cysteine and phenylalanine, the CDR3 is 14 residues long. The CDR3 DNA has 42 bases and is translated from base 1. V is clipped by 0 bases and J by 0 bases, and the sequence between their germline boundaries is 5 bases long. The TCR was taken from a woman aged 25 to 39 in good health and CMV-seronegative. The sample was PBMCs. The chain couples TRBV5-1 to TRBJ2-3; no D gene is confidently identified. The CDR3 amino acid sequence is: CASSLGGSTDTQYF. The sequenced DNA is TGCGCCAGCAGCTTGGGCGGTAGCACAGATACGCAGTATTTT.